These 4 T cell receptor beta chains came from one sample sequenced in a study of cytomegalovirus exposure and HLA in healthy donors. Sequenced by immunoSEQ multiplex PCR; TCRdb stores in-frame clones only, minus some. Of 150,000 to 200,000 clones listed, 84% are singletons. Sequencing was done on a sample of PBMCs. These receptors were collected from a man between 18 and 35 years old in good health and CMV-seropositive.

The chain couples TRBV10-3 to TRBJ2-2; D might be TRBD1 (6 bases). V gave up 7 bases and J gave up 0 bases, with 12 bases separating them. Germline V gives CDR1 ENHRY, CDR2 SYGVKD. The CDR3 extends over 15 amino acids. The CDR3 coding sequence is TGTGCCATCACCACCGACAGGACGAACACCGGGGAGCTGTTTTTT. This codes for CAITTDRTNTGELFF.

This clone was seen just once. V is TRBV6-6 and J is TRBJ2-7; a possible D gene is TRBD1 (5 bases). CDR1 is MNHNY, CDR2 SVGAGI, per germline (reference sequence). This CDR3 has 14 residues. Trimming cost V 4 bases and J 2 bases, with 12 bases left between them. CDR3 protein: CASSFPGLPYEQYF. CDR3 DNA sequence: TGTGCCAGCAGTTTTCCAGGGCTACCCTACGAGCAGTACTTC.

The chain has TRBV6-5 and TRBJ2-7, with D perhaps TRBD1 (6 bases). The CDR3 contains 14 residues. V was shortened by 6 bases and J by 3 bases, with 15 bases between the two germline ends. Germline V gene lookup returns CDR1 MNHEY and CDR2 SVGAGI. This CDR3 reads CASSLQGEGYEQYF. The CDR3 bases are TGTGCCAGCAGCCTACAGGGAGAGGGCTACGAGCAGTACTTC.

The chain is built from TRBV28 and TRBJ2-6, with D maybe TRBD1 (6 bases). Germline-derived CDR1 and CDR2 are MDHEN and SYDVKM. V was pared by 7 bases and J by 2 bases, with 12 bases between. CDR3 length equals 15 residues. CDR3 DNA sequence: TGTGCCAGCACTCTAAACAGGGCTGGGGCCAACGTCCTGACTTTC. Protein sequence: CASTLNRAGANVLTF.